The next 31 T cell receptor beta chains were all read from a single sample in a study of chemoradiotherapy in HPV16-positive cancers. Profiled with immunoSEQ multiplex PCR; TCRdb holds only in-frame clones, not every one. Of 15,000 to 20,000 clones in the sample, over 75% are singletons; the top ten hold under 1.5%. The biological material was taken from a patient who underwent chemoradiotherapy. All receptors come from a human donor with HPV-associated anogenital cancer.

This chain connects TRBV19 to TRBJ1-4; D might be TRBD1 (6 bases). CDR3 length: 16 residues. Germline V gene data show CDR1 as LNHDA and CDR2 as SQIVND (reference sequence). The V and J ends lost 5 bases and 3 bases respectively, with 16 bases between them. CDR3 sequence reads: CASSPGGSPANEKLFF. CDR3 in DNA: TGTGCCAGTAGTCCCGGGGGCTCCCCGGCTAATGAAAAACTGTTTTTT.

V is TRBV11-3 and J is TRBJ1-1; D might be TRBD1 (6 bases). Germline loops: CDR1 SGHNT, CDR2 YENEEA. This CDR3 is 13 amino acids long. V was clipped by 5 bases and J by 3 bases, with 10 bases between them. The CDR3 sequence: CASSPPGDTEAFF. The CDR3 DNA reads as TGTGCCAGCAGCCCCCCAGGGGACACTGAAGCTTTCTTT.

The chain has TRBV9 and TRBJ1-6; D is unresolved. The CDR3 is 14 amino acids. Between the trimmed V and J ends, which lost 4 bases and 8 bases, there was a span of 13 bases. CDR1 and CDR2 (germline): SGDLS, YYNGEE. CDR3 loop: CASSPLGGDSPLHF. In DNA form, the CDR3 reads TGTGCCAGCAGCCCCTTGGGTGGGGATTCACCCCTCCACTTT. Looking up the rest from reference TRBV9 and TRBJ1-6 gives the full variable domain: DSGVTQTPKHLITATGQRVTLRCSPRSGDLSVYWYQQSLDQGLQFLIQYYNGEERAKGNILERFSAQQFPDLHSELNLSSLELGDSALYFCASSPLGGDSPLHFGNGTRLTVT.

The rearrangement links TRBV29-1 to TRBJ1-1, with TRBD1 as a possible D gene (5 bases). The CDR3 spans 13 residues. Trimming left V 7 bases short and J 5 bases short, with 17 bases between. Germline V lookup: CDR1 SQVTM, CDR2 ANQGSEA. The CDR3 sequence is CSAESGQGTEAFF. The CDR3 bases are TGCAGCGCCGAATCGGGGCAGGGAACTGAAGCTTTCTTT.

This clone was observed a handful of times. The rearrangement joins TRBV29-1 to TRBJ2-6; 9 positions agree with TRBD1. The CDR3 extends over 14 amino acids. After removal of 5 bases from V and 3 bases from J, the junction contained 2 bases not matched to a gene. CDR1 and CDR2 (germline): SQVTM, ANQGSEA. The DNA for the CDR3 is TGCAGCGTTTGGGACAGGGTTGGGGCCAACGTCCTGACTTTC. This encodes CSVWDRVGANVLTF.

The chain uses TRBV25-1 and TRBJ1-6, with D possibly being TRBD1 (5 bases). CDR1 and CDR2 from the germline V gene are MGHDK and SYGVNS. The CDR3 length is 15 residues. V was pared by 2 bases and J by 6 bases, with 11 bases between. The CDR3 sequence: CASSEGGDGNSPLHF. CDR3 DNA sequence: TGTGCCAGCAGTGAAGGAGGGGACGGTAATTCACCCCTCCACTTT.

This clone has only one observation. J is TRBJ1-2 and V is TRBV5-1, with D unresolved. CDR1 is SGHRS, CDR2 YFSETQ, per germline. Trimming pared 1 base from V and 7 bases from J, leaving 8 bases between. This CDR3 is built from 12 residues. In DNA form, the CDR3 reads TGCGCCAGCAGCTTGATAAGTACTGGCTACACCTTC. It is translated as CASSLISTGYTF.

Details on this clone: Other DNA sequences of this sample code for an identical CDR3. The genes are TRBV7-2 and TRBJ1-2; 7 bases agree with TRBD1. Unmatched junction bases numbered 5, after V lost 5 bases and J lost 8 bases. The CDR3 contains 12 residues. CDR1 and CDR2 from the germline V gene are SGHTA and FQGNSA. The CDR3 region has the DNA TGTGCCAGCAGCCCACAGGGGCGAGGCTACACCTTC. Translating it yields CASSPQGRGYTF.

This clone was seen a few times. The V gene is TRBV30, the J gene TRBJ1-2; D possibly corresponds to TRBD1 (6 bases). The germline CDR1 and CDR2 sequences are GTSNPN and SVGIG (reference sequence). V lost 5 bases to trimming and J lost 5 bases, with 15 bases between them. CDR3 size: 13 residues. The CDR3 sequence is CAWRTGISYGYTF. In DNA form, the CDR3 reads TGTGCCTGGCGAACAGGGATTAGTTATGGCTACACCTTC.

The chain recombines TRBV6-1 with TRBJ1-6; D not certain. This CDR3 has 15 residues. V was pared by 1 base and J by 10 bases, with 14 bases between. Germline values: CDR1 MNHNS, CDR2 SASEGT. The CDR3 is CASSEGPGVASPLHF. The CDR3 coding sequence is TGTGCCAGCAGTGAAGGCCCCGGGGTCGCGTCACCCCTCCACTTT.

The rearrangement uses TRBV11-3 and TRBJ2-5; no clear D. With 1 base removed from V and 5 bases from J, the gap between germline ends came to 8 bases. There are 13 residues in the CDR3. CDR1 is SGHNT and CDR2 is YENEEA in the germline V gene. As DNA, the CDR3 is TGTGCCAGCAGCTTAGGGCCGGTGGAGACCCAGTACTTC. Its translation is CASSLGPVETQYF.

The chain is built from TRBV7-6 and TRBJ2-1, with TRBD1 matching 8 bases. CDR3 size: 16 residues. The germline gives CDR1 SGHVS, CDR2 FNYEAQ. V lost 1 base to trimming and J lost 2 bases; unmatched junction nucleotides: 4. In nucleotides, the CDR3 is TGTGCCAGCAGCTTAGGAGGACAGGGAACCTACAATGAGCAGTTCTTC. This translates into CASSLGGQGTYNEQFF.

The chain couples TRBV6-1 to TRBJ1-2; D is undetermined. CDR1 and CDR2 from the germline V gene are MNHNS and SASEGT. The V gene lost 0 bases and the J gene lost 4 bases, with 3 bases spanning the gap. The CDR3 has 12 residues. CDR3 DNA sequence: TGTGCCAGCAGTGAAGCCTCCTATGGCTACACCTTC. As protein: CASSEASYGYTF.

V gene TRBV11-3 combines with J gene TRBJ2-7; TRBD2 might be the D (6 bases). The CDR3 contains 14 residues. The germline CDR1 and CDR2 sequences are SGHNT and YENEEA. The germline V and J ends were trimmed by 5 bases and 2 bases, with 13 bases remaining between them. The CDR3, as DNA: TGTGCCAGCAGCCTTAGGCGGGGCCCCTACGAGCAGTACTTC. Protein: CASSLRRGPYEQYF.

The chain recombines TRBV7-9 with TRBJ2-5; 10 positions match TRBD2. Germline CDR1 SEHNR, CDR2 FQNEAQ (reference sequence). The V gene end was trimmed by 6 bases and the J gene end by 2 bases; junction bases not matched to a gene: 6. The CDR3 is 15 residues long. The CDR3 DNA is TGTGCCAGCAGAAGGACTAGCGGATTGCAAGAGACCCAGTACTTC. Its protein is CASRRTSGLQETQYF. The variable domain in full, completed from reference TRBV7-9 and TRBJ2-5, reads DTGVSQNPRHKITKRGQNVTFRCDPISEHNRLYWYRQTLGQGPEFLTYFQNEAQLEKSRLLSDRFSAERPKGSFSTLEIQRTEQGDSAMYLCASRRTSGLQETQYFGPGTRLLVL.

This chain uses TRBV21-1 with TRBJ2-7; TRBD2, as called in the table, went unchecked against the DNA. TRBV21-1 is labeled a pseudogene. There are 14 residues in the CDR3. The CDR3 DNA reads TGTGCCAGCAGCCCAGGACTAGCGGCCTACGAGCAGTACTTC. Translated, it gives CASSPGLAAYEQYF.

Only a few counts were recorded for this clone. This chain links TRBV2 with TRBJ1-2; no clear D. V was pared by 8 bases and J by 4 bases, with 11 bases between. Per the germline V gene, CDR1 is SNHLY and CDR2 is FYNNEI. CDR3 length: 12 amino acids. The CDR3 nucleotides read TGTGCCAGCGGGGAGGCAGGCTATGGCTACACCTTC. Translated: CASGEAGYGYTF.

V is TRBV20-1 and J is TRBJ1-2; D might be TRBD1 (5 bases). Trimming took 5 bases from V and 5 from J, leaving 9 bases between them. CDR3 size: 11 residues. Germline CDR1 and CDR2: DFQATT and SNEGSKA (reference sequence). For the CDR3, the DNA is TGCAGTGCTGGGGGGTGGTATGGCTACACCTTC. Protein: CSAGGWYGYTF.

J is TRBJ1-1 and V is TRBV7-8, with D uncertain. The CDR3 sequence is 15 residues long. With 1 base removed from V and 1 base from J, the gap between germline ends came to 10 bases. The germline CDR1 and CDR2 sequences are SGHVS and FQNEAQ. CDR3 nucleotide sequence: TGTGCCAGCAGCTTAGTCCCCCTTCCGAACACTGAAGCTTTCTTT. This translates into CASSLVPLPNTEAFF.

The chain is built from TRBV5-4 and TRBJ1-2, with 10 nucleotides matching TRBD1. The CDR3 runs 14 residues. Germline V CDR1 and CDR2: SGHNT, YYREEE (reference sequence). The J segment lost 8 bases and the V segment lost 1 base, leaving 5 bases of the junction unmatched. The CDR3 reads CASSLWGQGMGYTF. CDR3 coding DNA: TGTGCCAGCAGCTTGTGGGGACAGGGGATGGGCTACACCTTC. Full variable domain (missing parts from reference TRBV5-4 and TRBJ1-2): ETGVTQSPTHLIKTRGQQVTLRCSSQSGHNTVSWYQQALGQGPQFIFQYYREEENGRGNFPPRFSGLQFPNYSSELNVNALELDDSALYLCASSLWGQGMGYTFGSGTRLTVV.

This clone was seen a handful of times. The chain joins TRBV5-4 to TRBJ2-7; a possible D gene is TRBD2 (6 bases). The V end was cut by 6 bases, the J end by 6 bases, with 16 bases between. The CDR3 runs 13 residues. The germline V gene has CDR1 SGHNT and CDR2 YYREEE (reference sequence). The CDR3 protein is CASKSWAGSEQYF. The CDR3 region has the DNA TGTGCCAGCAAATCTTGGGCGGGGAGCGAGCAGTACTTC. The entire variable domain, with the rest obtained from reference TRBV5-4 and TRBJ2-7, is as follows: ETGVTQSPTHLIKTRGQQVTLRCSSQSGHNTVSWYQQALGQGPQFIFQYYREEENGRGNFPPRFSGLQFPNYSSELNVNALELDDSALYLCASKSWAGSEQYFGPGTRLTVT.

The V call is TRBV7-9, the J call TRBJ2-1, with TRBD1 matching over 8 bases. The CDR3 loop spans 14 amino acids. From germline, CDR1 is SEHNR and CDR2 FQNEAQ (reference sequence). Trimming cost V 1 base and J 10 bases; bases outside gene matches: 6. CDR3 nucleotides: TGTGCCAGCAGCTTAGACGCAGGGGGCCGGGAGCAGTTCTTC. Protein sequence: CASSLDAGGREQFF.

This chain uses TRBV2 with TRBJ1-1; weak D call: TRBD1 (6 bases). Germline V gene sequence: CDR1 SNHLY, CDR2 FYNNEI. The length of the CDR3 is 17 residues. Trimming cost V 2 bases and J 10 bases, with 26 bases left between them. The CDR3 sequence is CASSELRAPTGERGAFF. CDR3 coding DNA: TGTGCCAGCAGTGAACTCCGGGCACCGACAGGAGAACGGGGAGCTTTCTTT.

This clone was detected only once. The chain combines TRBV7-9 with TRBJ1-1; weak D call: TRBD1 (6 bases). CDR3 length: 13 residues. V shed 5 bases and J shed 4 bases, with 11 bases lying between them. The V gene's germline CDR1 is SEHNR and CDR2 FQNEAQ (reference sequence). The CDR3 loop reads CASSPQGFTEAFF. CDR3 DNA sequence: TGTGCCAGCAGCCCCCAGGGGTTCACTGAAGCTTTCTTT.

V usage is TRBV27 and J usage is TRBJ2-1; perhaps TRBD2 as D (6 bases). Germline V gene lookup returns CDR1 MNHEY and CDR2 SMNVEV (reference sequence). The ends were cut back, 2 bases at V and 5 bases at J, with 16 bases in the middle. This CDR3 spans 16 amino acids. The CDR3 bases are TGTGCCAGCAGTTTAAAGGGCGGGGCCCTTAACAATGAGCAGTTCTTC. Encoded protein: CASSLKGGALNNEQFF.

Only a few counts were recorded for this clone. The CDR3 sequence is CASSLAEGEAFF. The CDR3 DNA is TGTGCCAGCAGCTTAGCGGAGGGTGAAGCTTTCTTT. This chain uses TRBV7-9 with TRBJ1-1, with no clear D. This CDR3 region has 12 residues. V was pared by 0 bases and J by 7 bases, with 6 bases between. CDR1 and CDR2 from the germline V gene are SEHNR and FQNEAQ (reference sequence).

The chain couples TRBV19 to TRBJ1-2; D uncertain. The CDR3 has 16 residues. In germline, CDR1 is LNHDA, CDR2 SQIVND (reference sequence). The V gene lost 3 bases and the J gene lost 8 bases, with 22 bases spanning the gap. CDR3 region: CASSMEQFSRLGGYTF. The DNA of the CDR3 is TGTGCCAGTAGTATGGAACAGTTTTCTCGCCTTGGCGGCTACACCTTC.

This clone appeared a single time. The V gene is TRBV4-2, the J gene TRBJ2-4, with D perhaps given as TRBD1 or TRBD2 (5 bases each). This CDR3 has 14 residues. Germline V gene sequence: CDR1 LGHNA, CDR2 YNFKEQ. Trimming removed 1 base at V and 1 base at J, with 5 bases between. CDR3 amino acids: CASSQGGAKNIQYF. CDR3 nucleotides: TGTGCCAGCAGCCAAGGGGGGGCCAAAAACATTCAGTACTTC.

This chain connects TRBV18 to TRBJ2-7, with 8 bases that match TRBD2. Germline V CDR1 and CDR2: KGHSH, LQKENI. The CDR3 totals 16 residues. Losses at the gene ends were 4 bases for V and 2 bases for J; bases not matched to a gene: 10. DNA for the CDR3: TGTGCCAGCTCACGGGGGGAGCGGGGGCTAACCTACGAGCAGTACTTC. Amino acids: CASSRGERGLTYEQYF.

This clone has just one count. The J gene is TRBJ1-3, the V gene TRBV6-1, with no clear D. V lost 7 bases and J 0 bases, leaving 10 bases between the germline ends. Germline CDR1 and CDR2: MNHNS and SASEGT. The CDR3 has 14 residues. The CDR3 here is CASIISDSGNTIYF. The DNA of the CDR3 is TGTGCCAGCATTATTAGTGACTCTGGAAACACCATATATTTT.

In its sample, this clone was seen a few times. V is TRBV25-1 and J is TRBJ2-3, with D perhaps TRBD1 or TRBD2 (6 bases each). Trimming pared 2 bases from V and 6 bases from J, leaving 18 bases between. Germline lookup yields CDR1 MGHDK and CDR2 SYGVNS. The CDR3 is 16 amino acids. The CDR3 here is CASSEQGTGVGDTQYF. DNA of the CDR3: TGTGCCAGCAGTGAACAGGGGACTGGGGTTGGGGATACGCAGTATTTT.